Following are 18 T cell receptor beta chains from one sample sequenced in a study of early T cells in non-severe SARS-CoV-2 infection. Via MiXCR, TCRdb re-called the 5' RACE reads, giving one row per CDR3 protein. The sample consists of around 55,000 distinct CDR3 sequences, approximately 13% of them appearing once. Source material: whole blood. The receptors were sampled from an adult who was a healthcare worker with PCR-confirmed SARS-CoV-2 infection or an uninfected control (not recorded which).

J is TRBJ2-2 and V is TRBV30; D call uncertain. The CDR3 has 13 amino acids. The germline CDR1 and CDR2 sequences are GTSNPN and SVGIG (reference sequence). The ends were cut back, 2 bases at V and 4 bases at J, with 8 bases in the middle. CDR3 DNA: TGTGCCTGGAGTTATGGAATCACCGGGGAGCTGTTTTTT. It is translated as CAWSYGITGELFF.

The chain links TRBV15 to TRBJ2-6; D is possibly TRBD1 (5 bases). The V end lost 3 bases, the J end lost 0 bases, and 6 bases lay between the germline ends. CDR1 LNHNV and CDR2 YYDKDF come from the germline V gene (reference sequence). This CDR3 has 15 residues. CDR3 sequence reads: CATSRQGSGANVLTF. In DNA form, the CDR3 reads TGTGCCACCAGCAGGCAGGGCTCTGGGGCCAACGTCCTGACTTTC.

The chain is built from TRBV29-1 and TRBJ1-2, with a weak D call TRBD1 (6 bases). The V end lost 2 bases, the J end lost 6 bases, and 13 bases lay between the germline ends. CDR1 SQVTM and CDR2 ANQGSEA come from the germline V gene. CDR3 size: 13 residues. This CDR3 is CSVEWNRVDGYTF. CDR3 coding DNA: TGCAGCGTTGAATGGAACAGGGTAGATGGCTACACCTTC.

The V gene is TRBV2, the J gene TRBJ1-2, with 8 bases aligning to TRBD1. CDR3 length: 15 amino acids. V dropped 7 bases and J dropped 7; count of bases not matched to a gene: 14. The germline V gene has CDR1 SNHLY and CDR2 FYNNEI. The chain's CDR3 is CASTGLGTGSSGYTF. In DNA, the CDR3 is TGTGCCAGCACGGGATTAGGGACAGGCTCATCTGGCTACACCTTC.

The V and J genes are TRBV7-9 and TRBJ1-1; D gene unclear. Germline CDR1 SEHNR, CDR2 FQNEAQ (reference sequence). The CDR3 runs 13 residues. V was trimmed by 4 bases and J by 3 bases, leaving 9 bases between them. This chain's CDR3 is CASSSIKDTEAFF. Written as DNA, the CDR3 is TGTGCCAGCAGCTCGATTAAAGACACTGAAGCTTTCTTT.

This clonotype has more than one count but fewer than ten. The chain carries TRBV11-2 and TRBJ2-7, with D possibly matching TRBD1 (6 bases). The CDR3 is made up of 13 amino acids. V was shortened by 5 bases and J by 2 bases, with 10 bases between the two germline ends. The germline CDR1 and CDR2 sequences are SGHAT and FQNNGV. The CDR3 bases are TGTGCCAGCAGCATCGGACAGACCTACGAGCAGTACTTC. As protein: CASSIGQTYEQYF.

The chain uses TRBV10-3 and TRBJ1-1; 9 bases match TRBD1. The ends lost 6 bases at V and 6 bases at J; junction bases unmatched: 8. Germline V gene lookup returns CDR1 ENHRY and CDR2 SYGVKD. This CDR3 comprises 14 residues. DNA of the CDR3: TGTGCCATCAGCCAAACAGGGGGCGCCTCTGAAGCTTTCTTT. Translation: CAISQTGGASEAFF.

Many counts were recorded for this clonotype. This chain uses TRBV24-1 with TRBJ2-3; TRBD2 might be the D (6 bases). Germline assignment: CDR1 KGHDR and CDR2 SFDVKD. With 3 bases removed from V and 1 base from J, the gap between germline ends came to 10 bases. The CDR3 is made up of 15 amino acids. CDR3 in amino acids: CATSDPGEGTDTQYF. Here the CDR3 DNA reads TGTGCCACCAGTGATCCGGGGGAGGGCACAGATACGCAGTATTTT.

The chain employs TRBV30 and TRBJ1-1, with D possibly TRBD1 on 5 matching bases. There are 12 residues in the CDR3. V was clipped by 4 bases and J by 0 bases, with 6 bases between them. Per germline, CDR1 GTSNPN and CDR2 SVGIG (reference sequence). CDR3 bases: TGTGCCTGGAAGGACATGAACACTGAAGCTTTCTTT. This encodes CAWKDMNTEAFF.

This clonotype was detected a few times. The chain uses TRBV21-1 and TRBJ2-2; no DNA check was done on the table's D call, TRBD1. TRBV21-1 is a recognized pseudogene. The CDR3 is 14 amino acids. The CDR3 DNA sequence: TGTGCCAGCTGGCGGGACAGCTACACCGGGGAGCTGTTTTTT. Translation gives CASWRDSYTGELFF.

At least ten counts were recorded for this clonotype. The CDR3 sequence is CASSRRLTSGASTDTQYF. CDR3 bases: TGTGCCAGCAGCCGCCGTCTAACTAGCGGGGCGAGCACAGATACGCAGTATTTT. The chain uses TRBV14 and TRBJ2-3; 10 nucleotides match TRBD2. In germline, CDR1 is SGHDN, CDR2 FVKESK. The trim removed 4 bases at V and 0 bases at J, leaving 10 bases unmatched. The length of the CDR3 is 18 residues.

In its sample, this clonotype was seen many times. The chain joins TRBV28 to TRBJ1-2; unclear D gene. V shed 6 bases and J shed 8 bases, with 22 bases lying between them. The CDR3 loop spans 15 amino acids. Germline V lookup: CDR1 MDHEN, CDR2 SYDVKM. The CDR3 spells CASRNSAPQAGGYTF. The DNA for the CDR3 is TGTGCCAGCAGAAACTCCGCCCCGCAGGCCGGGGGCTACACCTTC.

This clonotype was recorded at least ten times. The V call is TRBV9, the J call TRBJ2-1; 13 bases are shared with TRBD2. Trimming at V came to 4 bases and at J to 5 bases, leaving 9 bases not matched to a gene. The CDR3 is made up of 17 amino acids. Germline lookup yields CDR1 SGDLS and CDR2 YYNGEE. The CDR3 loop is CASSPGLAGLTNNEQFF. The CDR3 region has the DNA TGTGCCAGCAGCCCGGGACTAGCGGGGCTAACTAACAATGAGCAGTTCTTC.

This clonotype has just a few counts. The V call is TRBV29-1, the J call TRBJ2-3; 9 positions match TRBD2. This CDR3 contains 18 residues. CDR1 is SQVTM, CDR2 ANQGSEA, per germline. V gave up 7 bases and J gave up 8 bases; unmatched junction bases: 25. CDR3 DNA sequence: TGCAGCGCCCTGTCGTACGTGAGTAAGCGCGGGGGGGCCTCTACGCAGTATTTT. Translated, it gives CSALSYVSKRGGASTQYF.

The table lists this clonotype with many counts. The V and J genes are TRBV12-3 or TRBV12-4 and TRBJ2-1; D ambiguous. The V end lost 7 bases, the J end lost 6 bases, and 7 bases lay between the germline ends. The CDR3 is made up of 11 amino acids. The CDR3 sequence: CASILVNEQFF. The CDR3 DNA sequence: TGTGCCAGCATCCTAGTCAATGAGCAGTTCTTC.

This clonotype has a handful of counts. The rearrangement uses TRBV18 and TRBJ2-5; perhaps TRBD1 as D (6 bases). With 2 bases removed from V and 3 bases from J, the gap between germline ends came to 7 bases. The CDR3 contains 13 residues. Germline V CDR1 and CDR2: KGHSH, LQKENI. The CDR3 DNA reads as TGTGCCAGCTCACCAAACAGGGAAGAGACCCAGTACTTC. It encodes CASSPNREETQYF.

This clonotype showed up many times. This chain connects TRBV15 to TRBJ1-2; perhaps TRBD1 as D (6 bases). The CDR3 consists of 15 residues. The V and J ends lost 0 bases and 2 bases respectively, with 10 bases between them. Looked up from germline, CDR1 is LNHNV and CDR2 is YYDKDF (reference sequence). CDR3 DNA: TGTGCCACCAGCAGAGACAGGGGCCTAAACTATGGCTACACCTTC. Protein product: CATSRDRGLNYGYTF.

This clonotype is medium-sized. The chain combines TRBV20-1 with TRBJ2-7; a weak D match, TRBD1 (6 bases). Trimming cost V 3 bases and J 1 base, with 7 bases left between them. The length of the CDR3 is 12 residues. The germline V gene encodes CDR1 DFQATT and CDR2 SNEGSKA (reference sequence). The CDR3 nucleotides read TGCAGTGCTAGTAGGGGGTCCTACGAGCAGTACTTC. Translation gives CSASRGSYEQYF.